The sample holds many counts of the clone carrying this T cell receptor beta chain. Its target is unknown. The trim removed 6 bases at V and 0 bases at J, leaving 1 base unmatched. The CDR3 is 14 residues long. The data were obtained in a study of T-cell reconstitution after alpha-beta-depleted transplantation in children. Regarding the study as a whole: Surviving recipient cells, namely T cells and thymic progenitors, were the source of high day-60 TCRbeta diversity in some patients.

This sample's TCRbeta library carried unique molecular identifier barcodes. TCRdb re-derived calls from the PCR reads in MiXCR, one entry per CDR3 protein. Of some 300,000 distinct CDR3 sequences in the sample, over 9% are singletons; the top ten hold approximately 7.6%. This TCR came from a boy under two years old with acute myeloid leukemia, due to receive a stem cell transplant. The chain carries TRBV12-3 or TRBV12-4 and TRBJ2-7; 11 nucleotides match TRBD2. Sequences were derived from PBMCs, sampled before TCRalphabeta/CD19-depleted stem cell transplant. The CDR3: CASRTSGASYEQYF. The DNA for the CDR3 is TGTGCCAGCAGGACTAGCGGGGCCTCCTACGAGCAGTACTTC.